What follows are 13 T cell receptor delta chains derived from one specimen sequenced in a study of gamma-delta chains in newborns, infants, children. TCRdb redid clone calling on the reads using CATT. The repertoire consists of some 8,300 delta-chain clones, with over 1.5% occurring once and the leading ten covering roughly 8.5%. The sample consisted of blood. The receptors come from a child who was a newborn, infant or young child, either healthy, febrile or measles-vaccinated (not recorded which).

This clone was recorded a few times. A clone one base away is much larger, so this may be a read error. This sequence joins TRDV2 and TRDJ1; TRDD3 matches 8 bases. Trimming at V came to 2 bases and at J to 0 bases, leaving 22 bases not matched to a gene. Per germline, CDR1 GEAIGNYY and CDR2 EKD. This CDR3 has 21 residues. CDR3 residues: CACDILRVLGATIKYTDKLIF. In DNA form, the CDR3 reads TGTGCCTGTGACATCCTACGTGTACTGGGGGCTACCATAAAATACACCGATAAACTCATCTTT.

This clone occurred a few times. The CDR3 DNA is TGTGCTCTTGGGGAACCTTCCCGGCTGGGGGATACATGCGACCCACCCGATAAACTCATCTTT. Amino acid sequence: CALGEPSRLGDTCDPPDKLIF. This rearrangement joins TRDV1 to TRDJ1; TRDD3 matches at 11 bases. The length of the CDR3 is 21 residues. CDR1 TSWWSYY and CDR2 QGS come from the germline V gene. V shed 1 base, J shed 3 bases, and the junction held 19 bases outside the gene matches.

This clone has more than one count but fewer than ten. The chain employs TRDV1 and TRDJ1; a weak D match, TRDD2 (5 bases). CDR3 length equals 20 residues. Trimming stripped 3 bases from V and 1 base from J, with 27 bases between. CDR1 and CDR2 (germline): TSWWSYY, QGS. The CDR3 region has the DNA TGTGCTCTTGGGGAGCTATCTTCCCAAACGAGGGCCTCACCCACCGATAAACTCATCTTT. Protein product: CALGELSSQTRASPTDKLIF.

This clone is termed medium-sized. V usage is TRDV3 and J usage is TRDJ1, with 13 bases fitting TRDD3. CDR3 size: 20 residues. With V trimmed by 3 bases and J by 0 bases, 19 bases remained unmatched. Germline V gene lookup returns CDR1 TVYSNPD and CDR2 GDNSRS (reference sequence). The CDR3 DNA follows: TGTGCCTTCGGAGGGACGGACACTGGGGGATACGCTCGTTACACCGATAAACTCATCTTT. It specifies CAFGGTDTGGYARYTDKLIF.

The chain carries TRDV1 and TRDJ1, with 13 bases that match TRDD3. The length of the CDR3 is 24 residues. Germline CDR1 is TSWWSYY and CDR2 is QGS. V gave up 7 bases and J gave up 1 base; unmatched junction bases: 30. This chain's CDR3 is CALETPLTPYTGGYARTLTDKLIF. The CDR3 nucleotides read TGTGCTCTTGAGACCCCACTTACCCCCTATACTGGGGGATACGCTAGGACGCTCACCGATAAACTCATCTTT.

This clone was found a few times. No V segment was called; the J segment is TRDJ1; the table calls TRDD3, which could not be checked here. The CDR3 consists of 20 residues. The CDR3 sequence: CASNYEYTGGYPPYTDKLIF. The CDR3 nucleotides read TGTGCCTCGAATTACGAATATACTGGGGGATACCCGCCGTACACCGATAAACTCATCTTT.

This clone was counted only a few times. The V gene is TRDV1, the J gene TRDJ1, with 9 nucleotides matching TRDD3. V was pared by 1 base and J by 2 bases, with 23 bases of the junction left unmatched. CDR1 and CDR2 from the germline V gene are TSWWSYY and QGS. The CDR3 sequence is 22 residues long. In nucleotides, the CDR3 is TGTGCTCTTGGGGAACCTCGGCCTTCCCCTACTGGGGGACGCACGGGGACCGATAAACTCATCTTT. Its translation: CALGEPRPSPTGGRTGTDKLIF.

This clone was counted between two and nine times. The rearrangement joins TRDV1 to TRDJ1; 12 bases line up with TRDD3. Germline V gene data show CDR1 as TSWWSYY and CDR2 as QGS. The CDR3 has 22 residues. V shed 4 bases and J 1 base; nucleotides not matched to a gene: 22. The CDR3 protein is CALGGFLSHGTGGYRATDKLIF. The DNA of the CDR3 is TGTGCTCTTGGGGGCTTCCTATCCCACGGTACTGGGGGATACAGGGCCACCGATAAACTCATCTTT.

A few counts support this clone. TCRdb lists the protein of a much larger clone for this DNA, which differs at residue 15, so this is likely a read error; the protein given here is translated from the DNA itself. V is TRDV2 and J is TRDJ3; 13 positions agree with TRDD3. The CDR3 extends over 20 amino acids. Germline CDR1 and CDR2: GEAIGNYY and EKD. CDR3 sequence reads: CACDPVLGDTRPWDARQMFF. The CDR3 bases are TGTGCCTGTGACCCCGTACTGGGGGATACGCGACCCTGGGACGCCCGACAGATGTTTTTC.

Regarding this clone: This likely stems from a read error, as it lies one base from a far larger clone. This CDR3 is also generated by other DNA sequences in the sample. The chain employs TRDV2 and TRDJ3, with 9 bases matching TRDD3. Germline assignment: CDR1 GEAIGNYY and CDR2 EKD. CDR3 length: 20 amino acids. The CDR3 DNA reads as TGTGCCTGCGACACCGTCCTACTGGGGGACCACGTTTGGGACACCCGACAGATGTTTTTC. Translating gives CACDTVLLGDHVWDTRQMFF.

The chain has TRDV1 and TRDJ1; 10 positions match TRDD3. V was pared by 2 bases and J by 4 bases, with 10 bases of the junction left unmatched. CDR3 length equals 17 residues. Germline values: CDR1 TSWWSYY, CDR2 QGS. CDR3 in amino acids: CALGECCWGIGIDKLIF. In DNA form, the CDR3 reads TGTGCTCTTGGGGAATGTTGCTGGGGGATAGGGATCGATAAACTCATCTTT.

To note about this clone: A far larger clone is a single base away, which makes a read error likely. The same CDR3 arises from other DNA sequences in this sample as well. The chain recombines TRDV2 with TRDJ3; 12 nucleotides align to TRDD3. From germline, CDR1 is GEAIGNYY and CDR2 EKD. The CDR3 consists of 18 residues. CDR3 coding DNA: TGTGCCTGTGACAGTACTGGGGGATACTCCTGGGACACCCGACAGATGTTCTTC. Encoded protein: CACDSTGGYSWDTRQMFF.

This clone is termed medium-sized. This chain joins TRDV1 and TRDJ1; D not certain. The CDR3 has 17 residues. The V end lost 0 bases, the J end lost 0 bases, and 14 bases lay between the germline ends. Germline CDR1 and CDR2: TSWWSYY and QGS. The DNA of the CDR3 is TGTGCTCTTGGGGAACTAGACCGTACGGTGTACACCGATAAACTCATCTTT. It translates to CALGELDRTVYTDKLIF.